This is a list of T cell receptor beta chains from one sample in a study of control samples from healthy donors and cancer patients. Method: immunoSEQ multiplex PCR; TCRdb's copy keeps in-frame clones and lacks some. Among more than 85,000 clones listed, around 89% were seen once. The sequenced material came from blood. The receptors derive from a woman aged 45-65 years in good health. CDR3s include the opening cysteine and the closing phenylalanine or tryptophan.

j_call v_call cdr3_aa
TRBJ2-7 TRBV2 CASSERGRGQYF
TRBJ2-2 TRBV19 CATSGRPGTGELFF
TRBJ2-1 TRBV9 CASSVELGRINEQFF
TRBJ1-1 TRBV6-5 CASSSTGGGTEAFF
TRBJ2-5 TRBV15 CATSRDRMGKETQYF
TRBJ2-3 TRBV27 CASSPTSGSRRSQYF
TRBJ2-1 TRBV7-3 CASSPGTSVNEQFF
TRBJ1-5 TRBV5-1 CASSPDGQHNQPQHF
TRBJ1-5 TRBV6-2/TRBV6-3 CASSPTGSNNQPQHF
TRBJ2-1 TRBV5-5 CASSPDGYNEQFF
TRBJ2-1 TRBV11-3 CASSYPQGANEQFF
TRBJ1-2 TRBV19 CAVSSQVLDGIGYTF
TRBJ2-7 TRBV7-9 CASSPEGGFYEQYF
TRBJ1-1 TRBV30 CAWRTAMNTEAFF
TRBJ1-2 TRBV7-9 CASRGVNYGYTF
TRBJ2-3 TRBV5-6 CASSLTSNWAADTQYF
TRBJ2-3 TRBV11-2 CASTNRVTDTQYF
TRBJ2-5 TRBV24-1 CATSDGYWKETQYF
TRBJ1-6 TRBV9 CASSVLPVLDNSPLHF
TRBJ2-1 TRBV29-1 CSVDPELGEQFF